The table lists the clone carrying this TCR beta chain with a few counts. Its cognate antigen is unknown. TCRdb re-called the reads with MiXCR, one entry per CDR3 protein. In the table there are over 150,000 distinct CDR3 sequences, about a sixth of which are singletons. This sample was taken from a study of T cell repertoires in cytomegalovirus infection. About the research overall: Both CMV infection and a matching HLA type were indicated by public TCR beta signatures. Whole-study results and caveats: Identification of carriers of CMV plus the relevant HLA was achieved through cumulative public TCR beta family frequency.

V was cut by 3 bases and J by 1 base, with 11 bases left in between. Per the germline V gene, CDR1 is SEHNR and CDR2 is FQNEAQ (reference sequence). The CDR3 sequence is 15 residues long. Sequenced sample: CD8+ T cells from PBMCs. This sequence joins TRBV7-9 and TRBJ2-3; D gene uncertain. This receptor was obtained from a human donor in good health (CMV status not recorded). Some clones in this sample may be carry-over from other donors' samples. The CDR3: CASSFSLSGTDTQYF. CDR3 coding DNA: TGTGCCAGCAGCTTCAGCCTGTCCGGCACAGATACGCAGTATTTT.